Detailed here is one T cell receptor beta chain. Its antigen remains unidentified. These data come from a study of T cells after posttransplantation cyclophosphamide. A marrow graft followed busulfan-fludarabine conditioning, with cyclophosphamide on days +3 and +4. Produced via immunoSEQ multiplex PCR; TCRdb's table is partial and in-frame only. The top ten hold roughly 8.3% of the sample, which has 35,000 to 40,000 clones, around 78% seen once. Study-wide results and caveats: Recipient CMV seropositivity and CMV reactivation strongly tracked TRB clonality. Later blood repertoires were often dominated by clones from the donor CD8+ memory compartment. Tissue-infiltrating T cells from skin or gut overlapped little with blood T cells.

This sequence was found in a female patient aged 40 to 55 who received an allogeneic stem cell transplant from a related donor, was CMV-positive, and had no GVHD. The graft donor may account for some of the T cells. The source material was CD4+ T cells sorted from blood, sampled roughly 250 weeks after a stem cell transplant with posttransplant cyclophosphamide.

The CDR3 loop is CASSPMRGTDTQYF. CDR3 bases: TGCGCCAGCAGCCCCATGCGGGGCACAGATACGCAGTATTTT. The J gene is TRBJ2-3, the V gene TRBV5-1; D may be TRBD2 (5 bases). Germline-derived CDR1 and CDR2 are SGHRS and YFSETQ. The V end lost 4 bases, the J end lost 1 base, and 10 bases lay between the germline ends. This CDR3 is built from 14 residues.